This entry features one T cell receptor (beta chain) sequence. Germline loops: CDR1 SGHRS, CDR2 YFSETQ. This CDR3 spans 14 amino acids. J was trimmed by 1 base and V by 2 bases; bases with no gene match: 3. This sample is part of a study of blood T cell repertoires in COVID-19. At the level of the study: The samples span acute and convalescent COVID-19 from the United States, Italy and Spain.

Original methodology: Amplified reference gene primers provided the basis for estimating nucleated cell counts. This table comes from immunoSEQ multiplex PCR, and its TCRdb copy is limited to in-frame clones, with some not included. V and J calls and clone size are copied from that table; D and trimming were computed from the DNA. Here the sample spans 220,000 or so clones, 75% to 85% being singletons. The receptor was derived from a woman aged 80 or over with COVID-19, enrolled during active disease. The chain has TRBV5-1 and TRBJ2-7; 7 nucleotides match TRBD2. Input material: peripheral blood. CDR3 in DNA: TGCGCCAGCAGCTTTCTGCGGGGGTCCTACGAGCAGTACTTC. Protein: CASSFLRGSYEQYF.